The sequence of this TCR beta chain was determined in a study of blood T cell repertoires in COVID-19. This CDR3 is built from 13 residues. V was trimmed by 8 bases and J by 5 bases, leaving 13 bases between them. CDR1 and CDR2 from the germline V gene are MDHEN and SYDVKM. This clone was counted between two and nine times. Method: immunoSEQ multiplex PCR; TCRdb's copy keeps in-frame clones and lacks some. Among approximately 230,000 clones listed, 70% to 85% were seen once. Cohort placement rested on clinical history that participants reported themselves. Before being deemed recovered, Cohort 3 donors had two negative PCRs, clearance, or symptom resolution.

The receptor comes from a man aged 40-49 years who had recovered from COVID-19. J is TRBJ2-1 and V is TRBV28, with a tentative D call TRBD1 (6 bases). The material sequenced was PBMCs or T cells enriched from blood (not recorded which). CDR3 in DNA: TGTGCCAGCGATATGGACAGACACAATGAGCAGTTCTTC. Residues: CASDMDRHNEQFF.